This T cell receptor beta chain originates from a study of blood T cell repertoires in COVID-19. Study-wide background: T cells, B-cell-depleted T cells, or PBMCs provided the cDNA or gDNA that served as material.

V shed 2 bases and J shed 8 bases, with 12 bases lying between them. Germline values: CDR1 GTSNPN, CDR2 SVGIG (reference sequence). This CDR3 region has 12 residues. Sequencing was performed with immunoSEQ multiplex PCR; in TCRdb, only in-frame clones are kept and a portion is missing. Counted here are more than 300,000 clones, around nine tenths occurring once; the ten biggest clones make up approximately 2%. Seattle patients were enrolled during active infection and followed longitudinally. Sequencing was carried out using peripheral blood. This TCR was sampled from a young woman with COVID-19, enrolled during active disease. V gene TRBV30 combines with J gene TRBJ1-1; unclear D gene. CDR3 protein: CAWSQGSGEAFF. DNA for the CDR3: TGTGCCTGGAGTCAAGGCTCCGGGGAAGCTTTCTTT.